Below, one TCR beta chain is given with its context. What it binds is not known. Because it lacks the conserved phenylalanine or tryptophan at the end, this CDR3 is likely a read error. V was trimmed by 7 bases and J by 1 base, leaving 13 bases between them. Germline values: CDR1 SQVTM, CDR2 ANQGSEA. The length of the CDR3 is 14 residues. This specimen comes from a study of blood T cells in healthy people across ages. Total RNA was isolated from each sample in quantities of at least 6 micrograms. Study-wide findings and caveats: A strong correlation between TCR beta diversity and naive T cell percentage was seen.

Alongside a J-beta primer mix, a sample-barcoded 5' primer served in a second PCR lasting about 7 to 11 cycles. TCRdb re-derived calls from the 5' RACE reads in MiXCR, one entry per CDR3 protein. The sample records 1.8 million or so distinct CDR3 sequences, more than 35% being singletons. This chain connects TRBV29-1 to TRBJ2-2, with D tentatively TRBD1 (5 bases). The clonotype comes from a human donor in good health. The specimen was blood. The CDR3 DNA sequence: TGCAGCGCTGGGGCCATCCGGAACACCGGGGAGCTGTTTTTG. Translating gives CSAGAIRNTGELFL.